A selection of T cell receptor beta chains follows, all from one sample in a study of response to subunit inactivated influenza vaccine. TCRdb re-called the RT-PCR reads through MiXCR, storing one row per CDR3 protein. This repertoire shows hundreds of thousands of distinct CDR3 sequences, under 9% found once; its top ten account for 10% to 15%. Material: PBMCs from blood, obtained around 2 years after vaccination. All receptors come from a man between 50 and 69 years old who received an inactivated influenza vaccine. CDR3s include the opening cysteine and the closing phenylalanine or tryptophan. D genes are given only for firm matches. Some rows have no size entry. The others give once, few or many, or a class for an expanded clone.

clone size,J gene,D gene,V gene,CDR3 protein,CDR3 DNA
many,TRBJ2-7,-,TRBV3-1,CASSEQYF,TGTGCCAGCAGCGAGCAGTACTTC
-,TRBJ2-2,TRBD1,TRBV3-1,CASSQEGTANTGELFF,TGTGCCAGCAGCCAAGAAGGGACAGCTAACACCGGGGAGCTGTTTTTT
many,TRBJ2-7,-,TRBV5-1,CASSLLNRESEQYF,TGCGCCAGCAGCTTGTTGAACAGAGAGAGCGAGCAGTACTTC
many,TRBJ1-2,-,TRBV3-1,CASSHSVIRAYGYTF,TGTGCCAGCAGCCATTCCGTGATCAGGGCCTATGGCTACACCTTC
-,TRBJ2-6,TRBD1,TRBV18,CASSLMVPGQNIGAYSGANVLTF,TGTGCCAGCTCACTGATGGTACCGGGACAGAATATAGGGGCTTACTCTGGGGCCAACGTCCTGACTTTC
-,TRBJ2-2,TRBD2,TRBV20-1,CSARSSGTSGVWQTRELFF,TGCAGTGCTAGATCTAGTGGGACTAGCGGGGTTTGGCAAACGCGGGAGCTGTTTTTT
few,TRBJ2-7,-,TRBV18,CASSPRVPYEQYF,TGTGCCAGCTCACCAAGGGTGCCCTACGAGCAGTACTTC
few,TRBJ2-3,-,TRBV20-1,CSARDTVFDTQYF,TGCAGTGCTAGAGATACGGTATTTGATACGCAGTATTTT
-,TRBJ2-3,-,TRBV11-2,CASSVNQGSGTDTQYF,TGTGCCAGCAGCGTAAACCAGGGATCTGGCACAGATACGCAGTATTTT
few,TRBJ1-1,-,TRBV4-1,CASSQDRERGARTEAFF,TGCGCCAGCAGCCAAGACCGGGAGAGGGGGGCGCGGACTGAAGCTTTCTTT
-,TRBJ2-1,-,TRBV20-1,CSASQGNYNEQFF,TGCAGTGCTAGTCAAGGGAACTACAATGAGCAGTTCTTC
many,TRBJ2-2,-,TRBV18,CASSPNLGYNTGELFF,TGTGCCAGCTCACCAAACCTCGGATACAACACCGGGGAGCTGTTTTTT
many,TRBJ2-7,-,TRBV4-1,CASSHQTDSYEQYF,TGCGCCAGCAGCCACCAGACAGATTCCTACGAGCAGTACTTC
-,TRBJ2-1,-,TRBV5-1,CASSSRSKSSYNKQFF,TGCGCCAGCAGCAGCCGCTCAAAAAGCTCCTACAATAAGCAGTTCTTC
few,TRBJ2-7,TRBD1,TRBV20-1,CSAKTGGQSYEQYF,TGCAGTGCCAAGACAGGGGGCCAATCCTACGAGCAGTACTTC
many,TRBJ1-1,TRBD1,TRBV4-3,CASSQEEGPGTGNTEAFF,TGCGCCAGCAGCCAAGAGGAGGGTCCCGGGACAGGGAACACTGAAGCTTTCTTT
many,TRBJ2-5,-,TRBV12-3/TRBV12-4,CASSSTGPRETQYF,TGTGCCAGCAGTTCAACCGGGCCGCGGGAGACCCAGTACTTC
-,TRBJ2-7,-,TRBV28,CASSTPQVSTYEQYF,TGTGCCAGCAGTACCCCCCAGGTATCGACCTACGAGCAGTACTTC
many,TRBJ2-1,-,TRBV7-2,CASSLDRDWTYNEQFF,TGTGCCAGCAGCTTAGACCGGGACTGGACCTACAATGAGCAGTTCTTC
few,TRBJ2-7,-,TRBV7-2,CASSYRTLSGEQYF,TGTGCCAGCAGCTACAGGACCCTGTCGGGCGAGCAGTACTTC
-,TRBJ1-1,-,TRBV30,CAWSVLWGTEAFF,TGTGCCTGGAGTGTACTCTGGGGCACTGAAGCTTTCTTT
-,TRBJ1-2,-,TRBV11-2,CASSLGQAIRYGYTF,TGTGCCAGCAGCTTAGGGCAGGCCATTAGGTATGGCTACACCTTC
-,TRBJ1-5,TRBD1,TRBV7-8,CASSVWDRGSNQPQHF,TGTGCCAGCAGCGTCTGGGACAGGGGTAGCAATCAGCCCCAGCATTTT
few,TRBJ2-5,-,TRBV12-3/TRBV12-4,CASSFQGLGQETQYF,TGTGCCAGCAGTTTCCAGGGGTTGGGCCAAGAGACCCAGTACTTC
-,TRBJ2-7,-,TRBV15,CATSRDQTSGWLPEQYF,TGTGCCACCAGCAGAGATCAAACAAGCGGGTGGCTCCCAGAGCAGTACTTC
-,TRBJ1-2,-,TRBV20-1,CSALTANYGYTF,TGCAGTGCCCTTACCGCAAACTATGGCTACACCTTC
-,TRBJ2-5,-,TRBV3-1,CASSLRTREETQYF,TGTGCCAGCAGCCTTCGGACGAGGGAAGAGACCCAGTACTTC
few,TRBJ2-3,-,TRBV9,CASSVVGPTDTQYF,TGTGCCAGCAGCGTAGTTGGACCAACAGATACGCAGTATTTT
many,TRBJ2-7,-,TRBV4-3,CASSQERTESYEQYF,TGCGCCAGCAGCCAAGAGAGGACAGAGAGCTACGAGCAGTACTTC
many,TRBJ2-2,-,TRBV28,CASSYQGFPGELFF,TGTGCCAGCAGTTATCAGGGTTTCCCCGGGGAGCTGTTTTTT
many,TRBJ2-5,-,TRBV10-3,CAIGQQSATQYF,TGTGCCATCGGCCAACAGAGCGCCACCCAGTACTTC
few,TRBJ2-3,TRBD1,TRBV24-1,CATSDPRTGDTDTQYF,TGTGCCACCAGTGATCCTCGGACAGGAGACACAGATACGCAGTATTTT
-,TRBJ2-3,-,TRBV24-1,CATNGADSTDTQYF,TGTGCCACCAACGGGGCGGACAGCACAGATACGCAGTATTTT
-,TRBJ1-1,TRBD1,TRBV5-8,CASSALTRGPTEAFF,TGTGCCAGCAGCGCGTTAACCAGGGGGCCCACTGAAGCTTTCTTT
few,TRBJ1-1,-,TRBV7-9,CASSFWTENTEAFF,TGTGCCAGCAGCTTCTGGACAGAGAACACTGAAGCTTTCTTT
-,TRBJ2-7,-,TRBV4-3,CASIPAGVTYEQYF,TGCGCCAGCATCCCGGCAGGAGTGACCTACGAGCAGTACTTC
few,TRBJ2-3,TRBD1,TRBV7-2,CASSLLGQGGTDTQYF,TGTGCCAGCAGCTTACTTGGACAGGGGGGCACAGATACGCAGTATTTT
many,TRBJ2-3,TRBD2,TRBV5-1,CASSIGLAGIESTDTQYF,TGCGCCAGCAGCATAGGACTAGCGGGGATTGAAAGCACAGATACGCAGTATTTT
-,TRBJ2-1,-,TRBV5-1,CASSLGAGRMDEQFF,TGCGCCAGCAGCTTGGGGGCAGGCCGAATGGATGAGCAGTTCTTC
-,TRBJ1-4,TRBD1,TRBV6-5,CASSYSRLHRGENEKLFF,TGTGCCAGCAGTTACTCGAGGCTTCACAGGGGGGAGAATGAAAAACTGTTTTTT
-,TRBJ1-5,TRBD1,TRBV7-8,CASSLAQGYQPQHF,TGTGCCAGCAGCTTAGCACAGGGGTATCAGCCCCAGCATTTT
-,TRBJ1-1,-,TRBV7-9,CASRTDLNTEAFF,TGTGCCAGCAGGACAGATTTGAACACTGAAGCTTTCTTT
few,TRBJ1-6,-,TRBV27,CASRSDSRSPLHF,TGTGCCAGCAGGTCGGACAGTAGGTCACCCCTCCACTTT
-,TRBJ1-1,-,TRBV12-5,CASGSGTPASRAFF,TGTGCTAGTGGATCCGGGACACCCGCCAGTCGGGCTTTCTTT
-,TRBJ2-7,-,TRBV4-1,CASSTPGREYEQYF,TGCGCCAGCAGCACCCCCGGCAGGGAGTACGAGCAGTACTTC
-,TRBJ2-1,TRBD2,TRBV4-1,CASSQYTFPGLAGNSYNEQFF,TGCGCCAGCAGCCAATACACCTTTCCGGGACTAGCGGGAAACTCCTACAATGAGCAGTTCTTC
-,TRBJ2-3,TRBD1,TRBV6-1,CASMTGALSTDTQYF,TGTGCCAGCATGACAGGGGCCCTCAGCACAGATACGCAGTATTTT
few,TRBJ2-5,-,TRBV3-1,CASSQERTYQETQYF,TGTGCCAGCAGCCAAGAAAGGACCTACCAGGAGACCCAGTACTTC
many,TRBJ2-5,TRBD2,TRBV7-9,CASSFGLAGMGETQYF,TGTGCCAGCAGCTTTGGGCTAGCGGGGATGGGAGAGACCCAGTACTTC
-,TRBJ2-7,-,TRBV2,CASGGSLLHEQYF,TGTGCCAGTGGGGGTAGCTTGCTGCACGAGCAGTACTTC
-,TRBJ2-5,-,TRBV4-2,CASSQAVTSQETQYF,TGTGCCAGCAGCCAAGCTGTAACCTCTCAAGAGACCCAGTACTTC
many,TRBJ1-2,-,TRBV10-3,CAIKTGGYTF,TGTGCCATCAAGACAGGTGGCTACACCTTC
-,TRBJ2-3,-,TRBV7-2,CASSNREGTQYF,TGTGCCAGCAGTAACAGGGAGGGTACGCAGTATTTT
many,TRBJ1-2,-,TRBV6-5,CASSYSGENGYTF,TGTGCCAGCAGTTACTCGGGGGAAAATGGCTACACCTTC
few,TRBJ2-7,-,TRBV29-1,CSVSSASSYEQYF,TGCAGCGTTTCTAGCGCTAGCTCCTACGAGCAGTACTTC